One and the same sample provided the 23 T cell receptor beta chains below, sequenced in a study of T cell repertoires in cytomegalovirus infection (dated by TCRdb to between 2018 and 2021). The sequencer was an Illumina HiSeq 1500. In TCRdb, the public reads were trimmed at Q25 with fastp and aligned with MiXCR, with productive beta chains retained. Identical CDR3 protein sequences are pooled into one entry, listed with their most common genes and DNA. Counted in this sample were 300,000 to 400,000 distinct CDR3 sequences; around a sixth of them appeared once. The top ten clones comprise 8.7% of the sample. The sequenced sample was PBMCs. The receptors here all came from a human donor in good health (CMV status not recorded). Some clones in this sample may be carry-over from other donors' samples.

This clonotype has a count of ten or more. The chain links TRBV7-9 to TRBJ2-1; D possibly corresponds to TRBD1 (5 bases). V was cut by 5 bases and J by 0 bases, with 17 bases left in between. This CDR3 has 17 amino acids. Germline assignment: CDR1 SEHNR and CDR2 FQNEAQ (reference sequence). DNA for the CDR3: TGTGCCAGCAGCCCAGAGACAGTGCCGTACTCCTACAATGAGCAGTTCTTC. This encodes CASSPETVPYSYNEQFF.

This clonotype was counted at least ten times. V and J are TRBV11-2 and TRBJ2-1, with TRBD2 as a possible D gene (6 bases). V was clipped by 6 bases and J by 10 bases, with 10 bases between them. CDR1 is SGHAT and CDR2 is FQNNGV in the germline V gene. The CDR3 runs 11 residues. The CDR3 DNA follows: TGTGCCAGCAGTCGTGGGGGGGAGCAGTTCTTC. As protein: CASSRGGEQFF.

This clonotype was seen repeatedly, ten times or more. V and J are TRBV4-3 and TRBJ2-5; D gene unclear. The CDR3 totals 13 residues. Deletions cut 1 base from V and 5 bases from J, with 8 bases between. CDR1 LGHNA and CDR2 YSLEER come from the germline V gene. The CDR3 nucleotides are TGCGCCAGCAGCCAAGGAGTCGGGGAGACCCAGTACTTC. Protein: CASSQGVGETQYF.

V is TRBV5-6 and J is TRBJ1-2; unclear D gene. CDR1 is SGHDT, CDR2 YYEEEE, per germline. The CDR3 covers 16 residues. V lost 4 bases and J lost 3, with 19 bases in between. The CDR3 DNA sequence: TGTGCCAGCAGCCCCTACCCCCGGGAGAGGGACTATGGCTACACCTTC. It translates to CASSPYPRERDYGYTF.

CDR3 loop: CAISEDTRAYEQYF. For the CDR3, the DNA is TGTGCCATCAGTGAGGATACTAGGGCGTACGAGCAGTACTTC. V and J are TRBV10-3 and TRBJ2-7; a possible D gene is TRBD2 (5 bases). Per the germline V gene, CDR1 is ENHRY and CDR2 is SYGVKD. The CDR3 is made up of 14 amino acids. Trimming took off 2 bases at V and 4 bases at J, with 12 bases between the two ends.

This clonotype was picked up many times. This rearrangement joins TRBV7-2 to TRBJ2-1; 9 bases match TRBD1. V dropped 4 bases and J dropped 7; count of bases not matched to a gene: 14. The germline V gene encodes CDR1 SGHTA and CDR2 FQGNSA. This CDR3 has 17 amino acids. The CDR3 region has the DNA TGTGCCAGCAGCTCGGGGACAGGGTATAGGTTTGTGAATGAGCAGTTCTTC. Encoded protein: CASSSGTGYRFVNEQFF. Using reference TRBV7-2 and TRBJ2-1 for the parts outside the CDR3, the full variable domain is GAGVSQSPSNKVTEKGKDVELRCDPISGHTALYWYRQSLGQGLEFLIYFQGNSAPDKSGLPSDRFSAERTGGSVSTLTIQRTQQEDSAVYLCASSSGTGYRFVNEQFFGPGTRLTVL.

This clonotype has just a few counts. V usage is TRBV15 and J usage is TRBJ2-3; a weak D match, TRBD2 (6 bases). This CDR3 has 15 residues. The germline V gene has CDR1 LNHNV and CDR2 YYDKDF (reference sequence). Trimming cost V 0 bases and J 4 bases, with 11 bases left between them. The CDR3 nucleotides read TGTGCCACCAGCAGAGATAGGGCTAGCGCAGATACGCAGTATTTT. It encodes CATSRDRASADTQYF.

This clonotype has more than one count but fewer than ten. V gene TRBV6-2 or TRBV6-3 combines with J gene TRBJ2-3, with 9 positions matching TRBD1. In germline, CDR1 is MNHEY, CDR2 SVGEGT. The CDR3 length is 15 residues. With V trimmed by 7 bases and J by 3 bases, 8 bases remained unmatched. The DNA of the CDR3 is TGTGCCAGCATCGGAACAGGGGGCAAGACAGATACGCAGTATTTT. It translates to CASIGTGGKTDTQYF.

The CDR3 DNA is TGCAGTGCTAGAGTATCAGGACAGGGGGGAGTCGGGCAAGAAGCTTTCTTT. This translates into CSARVSGQGGVGQEAFF. The gene calls are TRBV20-1 and TRBJ1-1; 10 bases agree with TRBD1. V gave up 1 base and J gave up 8 bases; unmatched junction bases: 16. CDR1 DFQATT and CDR2 SNEGSKA come from the germline V gene (reference sequence). CDR3 length: 17 amino acids.

This clonotype occurred many times. The CDR3 DNA is TGCAGCGTTGGATTGAGCGGGGGATCCTACGAGCAGTACTTC. Amino acid sequence: CSVGLSGGSYEQYF. The gene calls are TRBV29-1 and TRBJ2-7; 8 bases line up with TRBD2. After removal of 4 bases from V and 1 base from J, the junction contained 6 bases not matched to a gene. Germline values: CDR1 SQVTM, CDR2 ANQGSEA. This CDR3 has 14 amino acids.

In its sample, this clonotype was seen many times. The chain is built from TRBV30 and TRBJ2-7; the match to TRBD1 covers 7 bases. J lost 3 bases, V lost 2 bases, and 10 bases had no gene match. The germline CDR1 and CDR2 sequences are GTSNPN and SVGIG (reference sequence). The CDR3 has 15 residues. The chain's CDR3 is CAWSINRGLYYEQYF. DNA for the CDR3: TGTGCCTGGAGTATCAACAGGGGTTTGTACTACGAGCAGTACTTC. Full variable domain (rest looked up from reference TRBV30 and TRBJ2-7): SQTIHQWPATLVQPVGSPLSLECTVEGTSNPNLYWYRQAAGRGLQLLFYSVGIGQISSEVPQNLSASRPQDRQFILSSKKLLLSDSGFYLCAWSINRGLYYEQYFGPGTRLTVT.

Notes on this clonotype: Possible read error: a much larger clone is one base away. The chain employs TRBV7-2 and TRBJ2-3; no definite D call. CDR1 is SGHTA and CDR2 is FQGNSA in the germline V gene. There are 13 residues in the CDR3. V was shortened by 3 bases and J by 0 bases, with 4 bases between the two germline ends. The CDR3 DNA is TGTGCCAGCAGCTTCGCTAGCACAGATACGCAGTATTTT. As protein: CASSFASTDTQYF.

This clonotype was observed many times. DNA of the CDR3: TGTGCCAGCAGAGGAAACCCCGCTAGGCCCCAGCATTTT. This gives the protein CASRGNPARPQHF. The chain combines TRBV6-1 with TRBJ1-5; no clear D. Trimming took 6 bases from V and 9 from J, leaving 15 bases between them. The V gene's germline CDR1 is MNHNS and CDR2 SASEGT. The CDR3 covers 13 residues.

This clonotype was observed at least ten times. CDR3 nucleotides: TGTGCCAGCAGCGTACTGAGCTCCTACGAGCAGTACTTC. Translating it yields CASSVLSSYEQYF. The chain links TRBV7-2 to TRBJ2-7; D is undetermined. The V end lost 5 bases, the J end lost 0 bases, and 8 bases lay between the germline ends. The CDR3 is 13 amino acids. CDR1 and CDR2 from the germline V gene are SGHTA and FQGNSA.

The chain joins TRBV2 to TRBJ2-4, with D perhaps being TRBD1 or TRBD2 (6 bases each). Germline assignment: CDR1 SNHLY and CDR2 FYNNEI. The CDR3 sequence is 13 residues long. V lost 7 bases to trimming and J lost 7 bases, with 14 bases between them. The CDR3 here is CASNRRDTNIQYF. The CDR3 bases are TGTGCCAGCAACCGGCGGGACACCAACATTCAGTACTTC. The full variable domain, its missing parts supplied by reference TRBV2 and TRBJ2-4, is EPEVTQTPSHQVTQMGQEVILRCVPISNHLYFYWYRQILGQKVEFLVSFYNNEISEKSEIFDDQFSVERPDGSNFTLKIRSTKLEDSAMYFCASNRRDTNIQYFGAGTRLSVL.

The chain links TRBV28 to TRBJ1-2; tentatively, D is TRBD1 (5 bases). From germline, CDR1 is MDHEN and CDR2 SYDVKM. This CDR3 has 12 residues. Trimming removed 6 bases from V and 8 bases from J, with 13 bases in between. The CDR3 protein is CASSTGLRGYTF. DNA for the CDR3: TGTGCCAGCAGCACAGGCCTGCGAGGCTACACCTTC.

The chain recombines TRBV12-3 or TRBV12-4 with TRBJ1-2; tentative D call: TRBD1 (6 bases). V dropped 5 bases and J dropped 4 bases, with 14 bases sitting between them. This CDR3 is built from 14 residues. The DNA of the CDR3 is TGTGCCAGCAGTGCCGGACAGACTTTCTATGGCTACACCTTC. It yields the protein CASSAGQTFYGYTF.

J is TRBJ1-3 and V is TRBV9, with D tentatively TRBD1 (5 bases). V was cut by 0 bases and J by 0 bases, with 7 bases left in between. Germline V gene sequence: CDR1 SGDLS, CDR2 YYNGEE. This CDR3 region has 15 residues. In DNA form, the CDR3 reads TGTGCCAGCAGCGTAGTAGACAGCTCTGGAAACACCATATATTTT. This sequence encodes CASSVVDSSGNTIYF.

This clonotype was observed a few times. The J gene is TRBJ2-5, the V gene TRBV2, with 8 bases that match TRBD1. V dropped 6 bases and J dropped 4; count of bases not matched to a gene: 7. This CDR3 has 14 amino acids. In germline, CDR1 is SNHLY, CDR2 FYNNEI. CDR3 bases: TGTGCCAGCAGCCGGACAGGGCGGCGAGAGACCCAGTACTTC. Protein product: CASSRTGRRETQYF. The full variable domain, its missing parts supplied by reference TRBV2 and TRBJ2-5, is EPEVTQTPSHQVTQMGQEVILRCVPISNHLYFYWYRQILGQKVEFLVSFYNNEISEKSEIFDDQFSVERPDGSNFTLKIRSTKLEDSAMYFCASSRTGRRETQYFGPGTRLLVL.

The chain joins TRBV6-1 to TRBJ1-6; D is undetermined. Germline lookup yields CDR1 MNHNS and CDR2 SASEGT. V was trimmed by 6 bases and J by 7 bases, leaving 16 bases between them. The CDR3 is 15 residues long. The CDR3 protein is CASSSRGGPNSPLHF. DNA for the CDR3: TGTGCCAGCAGCTCTCGTGGCGGACCCAATTCACCCCTCCACTTT.

The chain couples TRBV6-1 to TRBJ2-5, with 8 positions matching TRBD2. The V gene's germline CDR1 is MNHNS and CDR2 SASEGT. J was trimmed by 1 base and V by 5 bases; bases with no gene match: 12. The CDR3 is 17 amino acids. CDR3 region: CASSYASGHIIQETQYF. The CDR3 DNA is TGTGCCAGCAGTTATGCTAGCGGGCATATCATCCAAGAGACCCAGTACTTC.

The rearrangement uses TRBV6-5 and TRBJ2-7; TRBD2 aligns across 8 bases. V lost 2 bases to trimming and J lost 1 base; unmatched junction nucleotides: 7. Germline V CDR1 and CDR2: MNHEY, SVGAGI. The length of the CDR3 is 16 residues. CDR3 nucleotide sequence: TGTGCCAGCAGTTACCTGGCGGGGGGTGATTCCTACGAGCAGTACTTC. This codes for CASSYLAGGDSYEQYF.

This clonotype was recorded a few times. The chain carries TRBV19 and TRBJ1-6; 9 bases fit TRBD1. The CDR3 has 15 residues. The germline gives CDR1 LNHDA, CDR2 SQIVND (reference sequence). The J segment lost 10 bases and the V segment lost 2 bases, leaving 6 bases of the junction unmatched. CDR3 nucleotides: TGTGCCAGTAGTATACTACAGGGGGCCGGATCACCCCTCCACTTT. This encodes CASSILQGAGSPLHF.